This TCR beta chain derives from a study of early stage breast cancer tumors. With respect to this clone: No antigen is known for it.

Looked up from germline, CDR1 is SNHLY and CDR2 is FYNNEI. The trim removed 0 bases at V and 8 bases at J, leaving 4 bases unmatched. The CDR3 sequence is 14 residues long. Points from the study as a whole: Compared with adjacent normal breast tissue, tumors showed roughly 2.5-fold greater T cell density and higher clonality.

Sufficient DNA from normal breast often required 100-300 mg tissue. Assay used: immunoSEQ multiplex PCR; TCRdb lists only in-frame clones, some missing. The data contain about 15,000 clones, approximately 84% of them singletons. The sequencing sample was made of normal breast tissue next to the tumor. The chain uses TRBV2 and TRBJ1-2, with TRBD1 matching 9 bases. This clonotype was sampled from a person in their twenties or thirties with breast cancer. CDR3 in amino acids: CASSEADRGKGYTF. CDR3 in DNA: TGTGCCAGCAGTGAAGCTGACAGGGGGAAAGGCTACACCTTC.